Only a few counts were recorded for the clone carrying this T cell receptor (beta chain). This sample was included in a study of early T cells in non-severe SARS-CoV-2 infection. Study at large: Sequencing of unsorted whole blood was done on bulk RNA, leaving chains unpaired.

V shed 6 bases and J shed 5 bases, with 13 bases lying between them. Germline lookup yields CDR1 SGHTA and CDR2 FQGNSA. CDR3 length: 13 amino acids. Researchers tagged individual cDNA molecules with unique molecular identifiers. Each CDR3 protein gets one entry after TCRdb re-called the 5' RACE reads with MiXCR. Of roughly 54,000 distinct CDR3 sequences listed, over 9.5% were seen once; the top ten hold around 4.7%. This TCR was recovered from an adult who was a healthcare worker with PCR-confirmed SARS-CoV-2 infection or an uninfected control (not recorded which). Source material: whole blood. The rearrangement uses TRBV7-2 and TRBJ1-1; D perhaps matches TRBD1 (6 bases). The CDR3 bases are TGTGCCAGCAGATTAACAGGGAATACTGAAGCTTTCTTT. Residues: CASRLTGNTEAFF.